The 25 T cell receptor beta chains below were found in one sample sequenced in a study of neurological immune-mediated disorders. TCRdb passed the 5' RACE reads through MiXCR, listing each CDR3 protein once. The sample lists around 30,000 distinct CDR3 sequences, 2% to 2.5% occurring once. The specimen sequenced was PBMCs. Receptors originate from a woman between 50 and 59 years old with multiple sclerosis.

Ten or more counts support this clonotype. In nucleotides, the CDR3 is TGCGCCAGCAGCCCTCCAAGAACCCGGGCGGGGAACTACGAGCAGTACTTC. Translation gives CASSPPRTRAGNYEQYF. This chain joins TRBV5-1 and TRBJ2-7; tentatively, D is TRBD2 (6 bases). Per the germline V gene, CDR1 is SGHRS and CDR2 is YFSETQ. CDR3 length: 17 amino acids. Trimming shortened V by 4 bases and J by 3 bases, and 23 bases separated the two germline ends.

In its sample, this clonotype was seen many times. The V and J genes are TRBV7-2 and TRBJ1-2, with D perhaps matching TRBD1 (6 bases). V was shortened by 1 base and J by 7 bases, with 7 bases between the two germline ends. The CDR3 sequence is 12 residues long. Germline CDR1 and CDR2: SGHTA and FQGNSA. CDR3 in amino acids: CASSLDRVGYTF. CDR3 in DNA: TGTGCCAGCAGCTTAGACAGGGTTGGCTACACCTTC.

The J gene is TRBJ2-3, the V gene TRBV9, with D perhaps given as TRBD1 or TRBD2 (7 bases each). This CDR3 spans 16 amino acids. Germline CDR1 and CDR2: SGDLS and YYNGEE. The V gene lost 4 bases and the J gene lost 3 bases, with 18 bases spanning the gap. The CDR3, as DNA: TGTGCCAGCAGCCAGGCCCCCCAGGGGGGGACAGATACGCAGTATTTT. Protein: CASSQAPQGGTDTQYF.

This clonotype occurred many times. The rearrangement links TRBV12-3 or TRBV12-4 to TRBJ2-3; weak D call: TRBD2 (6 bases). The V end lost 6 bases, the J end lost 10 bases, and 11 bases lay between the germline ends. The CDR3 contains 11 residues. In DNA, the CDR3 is TGTGCCAGCAGGACACCGGGAGCGCAGTATTTT. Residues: CASRTPGAQYF.

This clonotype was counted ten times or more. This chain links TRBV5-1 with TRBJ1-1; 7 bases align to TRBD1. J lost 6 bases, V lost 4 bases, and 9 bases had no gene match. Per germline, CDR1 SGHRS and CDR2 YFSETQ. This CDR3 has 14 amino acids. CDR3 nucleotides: TGCGCCAGCAGCCCTATAAATACAGGGGCTGAAGCTTTCTTT. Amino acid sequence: CASSPINTGAEAFF.

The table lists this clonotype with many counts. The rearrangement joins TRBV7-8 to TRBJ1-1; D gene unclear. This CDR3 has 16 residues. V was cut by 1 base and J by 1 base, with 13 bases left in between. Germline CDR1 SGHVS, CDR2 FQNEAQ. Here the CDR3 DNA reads TGTGCCAGCAGCTTAGGAACAGATCAGAAGAACACTGAAGCTTTCTTT. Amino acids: CASSLGTDQKNTEAFF. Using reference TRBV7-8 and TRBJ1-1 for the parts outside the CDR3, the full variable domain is GAGVSQSPRYKVAKRGQDVALRCDPISGHVSLFWYQQALGQGPEFLTYFQNEAQLDKSGLPSDRFFAERPEGSVSTLKIQRTQQEDSAVYLCASSLGTDQKNTEAFFGQGTRLTVV.

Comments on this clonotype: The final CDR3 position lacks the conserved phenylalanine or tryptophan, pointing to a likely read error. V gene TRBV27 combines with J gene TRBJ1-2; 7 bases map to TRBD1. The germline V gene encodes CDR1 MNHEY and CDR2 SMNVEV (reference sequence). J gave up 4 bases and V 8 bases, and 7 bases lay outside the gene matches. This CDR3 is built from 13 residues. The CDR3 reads CASRDSIIYGYTN. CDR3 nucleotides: TGTGCCAGCCGGGACAGCATAATCTATGGCTACACCAAC.

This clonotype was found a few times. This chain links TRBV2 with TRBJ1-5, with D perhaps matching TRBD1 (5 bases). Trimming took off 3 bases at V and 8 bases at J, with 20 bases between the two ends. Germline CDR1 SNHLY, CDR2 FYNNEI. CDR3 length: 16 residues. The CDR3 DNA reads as TGTGCCAGCAGTGAGACTTCGGACCCGGGGGTAAAGCCCCAGCATTTT. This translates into CASSETSDPGVKPQHF.

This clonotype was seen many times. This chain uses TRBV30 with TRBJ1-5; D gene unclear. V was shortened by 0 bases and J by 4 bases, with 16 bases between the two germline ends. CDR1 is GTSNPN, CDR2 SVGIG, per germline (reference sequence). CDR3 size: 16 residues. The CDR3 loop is CAWSVAPPEFNQPQHF. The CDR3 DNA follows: TGTGCCTGGAGTGTAGCGCCGCCAGAGTTTAATCAGCCCCAGCATTTT.

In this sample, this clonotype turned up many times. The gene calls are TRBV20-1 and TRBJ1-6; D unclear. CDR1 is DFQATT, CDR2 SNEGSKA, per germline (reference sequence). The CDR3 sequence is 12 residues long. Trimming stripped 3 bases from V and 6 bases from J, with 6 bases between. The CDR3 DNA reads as TGCAGTGCTAGTCAAACTAATTCACCCCTCCACTTT. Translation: CSASQTNSPLHF.

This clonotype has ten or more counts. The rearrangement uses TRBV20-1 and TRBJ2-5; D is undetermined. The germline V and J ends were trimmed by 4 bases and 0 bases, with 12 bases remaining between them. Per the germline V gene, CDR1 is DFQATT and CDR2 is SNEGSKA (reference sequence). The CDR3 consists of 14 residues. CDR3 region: CSAIPASNQETQYF. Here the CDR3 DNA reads TGCAGTGCTATCCCAGCTTCCAACCAAGAGACCCAGTACTTC.

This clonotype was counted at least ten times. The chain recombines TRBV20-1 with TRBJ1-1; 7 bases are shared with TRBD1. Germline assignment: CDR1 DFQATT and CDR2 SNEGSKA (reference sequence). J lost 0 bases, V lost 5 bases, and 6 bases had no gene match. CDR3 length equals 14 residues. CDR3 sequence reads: CSAAQGSMNTEAFF. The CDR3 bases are TGCAGTGCTGCACAGGGGTCAATGAACACTGAAGCTTTCTTT.

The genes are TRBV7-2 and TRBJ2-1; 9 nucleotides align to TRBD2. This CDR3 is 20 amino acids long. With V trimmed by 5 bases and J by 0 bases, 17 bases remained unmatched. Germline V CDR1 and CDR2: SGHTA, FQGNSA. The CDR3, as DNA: TGTGCCAGCAGCCCGGGGCTAGCGGGGAGTGGTCTACACTCCTACAATGAGCAGTTCTTC. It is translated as CASSPGLAGSGLHSYNEQFF.

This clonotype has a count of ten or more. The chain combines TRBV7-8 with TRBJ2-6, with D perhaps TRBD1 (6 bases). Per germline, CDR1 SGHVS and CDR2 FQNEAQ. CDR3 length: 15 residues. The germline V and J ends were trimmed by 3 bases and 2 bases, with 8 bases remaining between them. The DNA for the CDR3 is TGTGCCAGCAGCTTTACAGGGCCTGGGGCCAACGTCCTGACTTTC. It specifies CASSFTGPGANVLTF. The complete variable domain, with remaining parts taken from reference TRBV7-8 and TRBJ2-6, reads GAGVSQSPRYKVAKRGQDVALRCDPISGHVSLFWYQQALGQGPEFLTYFQNEAQLDKSGLPSDRFFAERPEGSVSTLKIQRTQQEDSAVYLCASSFTGPGANVLTFGAGSRLTVL.

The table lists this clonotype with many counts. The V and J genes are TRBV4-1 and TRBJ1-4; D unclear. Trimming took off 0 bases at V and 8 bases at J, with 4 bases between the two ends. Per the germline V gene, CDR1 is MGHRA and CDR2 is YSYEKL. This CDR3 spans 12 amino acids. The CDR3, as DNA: TGCGCCAGCAGCCAAGATGGGGAAAAACTGTTTTTT. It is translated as CASSQDGEKLFF.

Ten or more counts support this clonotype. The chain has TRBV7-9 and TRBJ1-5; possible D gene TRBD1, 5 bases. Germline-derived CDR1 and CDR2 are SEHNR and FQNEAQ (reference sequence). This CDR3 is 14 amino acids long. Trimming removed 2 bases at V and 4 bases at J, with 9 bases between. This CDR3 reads CASSLQGTNQPQHF. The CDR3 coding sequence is TGTGCCAGCAGCTTACAGGGTACTAATCAGCCCCAGCATTTT. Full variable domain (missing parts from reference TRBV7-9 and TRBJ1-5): DTGVSQNPRHKITKRGQNVTFRCDPISEHNRLYWYRQTLGQGPEFLTYFQNEAQLEKSRLLSDRFSAERPKGSFSTLEIQRTEQGDSAMYLCASSLQGTNQPQHFGDGTRLSIL.

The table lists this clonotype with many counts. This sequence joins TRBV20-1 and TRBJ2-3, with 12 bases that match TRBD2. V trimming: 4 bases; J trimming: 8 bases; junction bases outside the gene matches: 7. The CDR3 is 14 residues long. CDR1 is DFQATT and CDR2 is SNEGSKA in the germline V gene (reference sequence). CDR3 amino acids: CSANLAGGPGTQYF. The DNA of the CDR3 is TGCAGTGCTAATCTAGCGGGGGGGCCGGGTACGCAGTATTTT.

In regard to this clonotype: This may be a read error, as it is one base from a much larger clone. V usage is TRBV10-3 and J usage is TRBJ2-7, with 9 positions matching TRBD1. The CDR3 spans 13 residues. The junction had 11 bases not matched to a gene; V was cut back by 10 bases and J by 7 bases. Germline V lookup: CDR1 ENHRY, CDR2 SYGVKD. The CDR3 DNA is TGTGCCAAAAGGGACAGGGCCGAGGGGGAGCAGTACGTC. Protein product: CAKRDRAEGEQYV.

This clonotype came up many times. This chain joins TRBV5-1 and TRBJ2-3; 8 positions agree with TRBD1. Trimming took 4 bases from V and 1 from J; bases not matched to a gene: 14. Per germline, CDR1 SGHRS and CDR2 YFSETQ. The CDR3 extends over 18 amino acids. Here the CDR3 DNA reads TGCGCCAGCAGCGTACAGGGGGTGGGGTCCAGCCGCACAGATACGCAGTATTTT. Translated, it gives CASSVQGVGSSRTDTQYF.

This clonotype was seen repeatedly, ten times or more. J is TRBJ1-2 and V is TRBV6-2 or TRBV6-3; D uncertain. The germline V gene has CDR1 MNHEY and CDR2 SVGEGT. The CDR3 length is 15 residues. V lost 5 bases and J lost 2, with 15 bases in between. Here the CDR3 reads CASSKGSSNNYGYTF. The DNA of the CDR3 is TGTGCCAGCAGTAAAGGGAGTTCGAACAACTATGGCTACACCTTC.

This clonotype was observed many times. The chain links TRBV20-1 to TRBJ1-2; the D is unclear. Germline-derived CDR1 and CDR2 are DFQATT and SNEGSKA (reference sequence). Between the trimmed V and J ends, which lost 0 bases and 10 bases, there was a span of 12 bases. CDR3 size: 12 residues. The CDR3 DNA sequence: TGCAGTGCTAGAGAACCCGCGACAACCTACACCTTC. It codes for CSAREPATTYTF.

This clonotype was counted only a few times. CDR3 bases: TGCAGTCTTAGGGGGCGGGGGGGCCTAGACATTCAGTACTTC. As protein: CSLRGRGGLDIQYF. The chain uses TRBV20-1 and TRBJ2-4; 9 bases map to TRBD2. Germline CDR1 reads DFQATT; CDR2 reads SNEGSKA (reference sequence). The CDR3 is 14 residues long. J gave up 8 bases and V 8 bases, and 13 bases lay outside the gene matches.

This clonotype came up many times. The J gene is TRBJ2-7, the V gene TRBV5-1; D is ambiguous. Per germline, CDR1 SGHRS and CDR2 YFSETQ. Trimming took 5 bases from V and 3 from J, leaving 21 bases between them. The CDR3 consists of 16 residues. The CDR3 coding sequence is TGCGCCAGCAGTAAAGGGATTGAGGTGATGGGCTACGAGCAGTACTTC. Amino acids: CASSKGIEVMGYEQYF.

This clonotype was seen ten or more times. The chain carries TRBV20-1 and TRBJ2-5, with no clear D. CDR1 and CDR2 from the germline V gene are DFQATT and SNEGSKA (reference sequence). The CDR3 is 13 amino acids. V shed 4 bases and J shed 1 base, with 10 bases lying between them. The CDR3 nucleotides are TGCAGTGCTACAGGCACAGTCCAAGAGACCCAGTACTTC. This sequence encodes CSATGTVQETQYF.

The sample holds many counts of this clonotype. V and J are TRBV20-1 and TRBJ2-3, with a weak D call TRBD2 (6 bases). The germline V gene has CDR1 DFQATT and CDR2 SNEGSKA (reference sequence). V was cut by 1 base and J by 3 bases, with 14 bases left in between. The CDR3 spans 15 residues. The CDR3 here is CSARAGGSLTDTQYF. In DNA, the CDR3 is TGCAGTGCTAGAGCTGGGGGGTCCCTAACAGATACGCAGTATTTT.